The 25 T cell receptor beta chains in this list originate from one sample, sequenced in a study of T cell repertoires in cytomegalovirus infection. TCRdb analysed the reads with MiXCR anew, one entry per CDR3 protein. The repertoire holds about 260,000 distinct CDR3 sequences, with about 13% as singletons. Sequencing was done on a sample of PBMCs. The source of these receptors is a human donor in good health (CMV status not recorded). Some clones in this sample may be carry-over from other donors' samples.

About this clonotype itself: A clone one base away is much larger, so this may be a read error. The chain employs TRBV7-9 and TRBJ2-1; tentatively, D is TRBD1 or TRBD2 (5 bases each). The germline V gene has CDR1 SEHNR and CDR2 FQNEAQ (reference sequence). This CDR3 has 14 residues. CDR3 protein: CASSFGDGHNEQLF. CDR3 coding DNA: TGTGCCAGCAGCTTTGGGGACGGACACAATGAGCAGTTATTC. The full variable domain, completed using reference TRBV7-9 and TRBJ2-1, is DTGVSQNPRHKITKRGQNVTFRCDPISEHNRLYWYRQTLGQGPEFLTYFQNEAQLEKSRLLSDRFSAERPKGSFSTLEIQRTEQGDSAMYLCASSFGDGHNEQLFGPGTRLTVL.

The J gene is TRBJ1-2, the V gene TRBV12-3 or TRBV12-4; TRBD1 aligns across 8 bases. There are 14 residues in the CDR3. V trimming: 7 bases; J trimming: 1 base; junction bases outside the gene matches: 5. The DNA for the CDR3 is TGTGCCAGCACAAGGACAGGGTTTAACTATGGCTACACCTTC. Translating gives CASTRTGFNYGYTF.

Concerning this clonotype itself: A much larger clone differs from this one at a single base, so this may be a read error. The CDR3 loop reads CAGSPGGVLNTEAFF. In nucleotides, the CDR3 is TGTGCCGGCAGTCCGGGCGGGGTTCTGAACACTGAAGCTTTCTTT. The rearrangement links TRBV12-3 or TRBV12-4 to TRBJ1-1; no clear D. This CDR3 region has 15 residues.

In its sample, this clonotype was seen a few times. V and J are TRBV28 and TRBJ2-3; possibly TRBD1 or TRBD2 for D (6 bases each). The length of the CDR3 is 15 residues. V was trimmed by 5 bases and J by 3 bases, leaving 15 bases between them. CDR1 and CDR2 (germline): MDHEN, SYDVKM. The CDR3 protein is CASSASGAWTDTQYF. In DNA form, the CDR3 reads TGTGCCAGCAGTGCCTCGGGGGCTTGGACAGATACGCAGTATTTT. Complete variable domain (other parts from reference TRBV28 and TRBJ2-3): DVKVTQSSRYLVKRTGEKVFLECVQDMDHENMFWYRQDPGLGLRLIYFSYDVKMKEKGDIPEGYSVSREKKERFSLILESASTNQTSMYLCASSASGAWTDTQYFGPGTRLTVL.

This chain links TRBV6-5 with TRBJ1-2, with 11 bases aligning to TRBD1. The CDR3 is 15 residues long. The J segment lost 7 bases and the V segment lost 8 bases, leaving 12 bases of the junction unmatched. From germline, CDR1 is MNHEY and CDR2 SVGAGI. Here the CDR3 DNA reads TGTGCCAGCGATCAGACCGGGACAGGGGGTCTTGGCTACACCTTC. As protein: CASDQTGTGGLGYTF.

The table lists this clonotype with a few counts. The rearrangement joins TRBV29-1 to TRBJ1-1; the D is unclear. The CDR3 totals 13 residues. V lost 7 bases and J 0 bases, leaving 12 bases between the germline ends. In germline, CDR1 is SQVTM, CDR2 ANQGSEA. The CDR3 DNA sequence: TGCAGCGGGAAGACATCCATGAACACTGAAGCTTTCTTT. Protein product: CSGKTSMNTEAFF.

The table lists this clonotype with many counts. The rearrangement joins TRBV7-2 to TRBJ1-5; 7 bases are shared with TRBD1. Per germline, CDR1 SGHTA and CDR2 FQGNSA. The CDR3 sequence is 16 residues long. Trimming at V came to 1 base and at J to 0 bases, leaving 3 bases not matched to a gene. The CDR3 spells CASSLEGQSSNQPQHF. The CDR3 nucleotides are TGTGCCAGCAGCTTAGAGGGACAGTCTAGCAATCAGCCCCAGCATTTT.

This clonotype was observed a handful of times. The chain links TRBV20-1 to TRBJ1-1; possibly TRBD1 for D (5 bases). Trimming pared 6 bases from V and 1 base from J, leaving 15 bases between. From germline, CDR1 is DFQATT and CDR2 SNEGSKA (reference sequence). The length of the CDR3 is 14 residues. The CDR3 DNA follows: TGCAGTGCCCGGGGTGGGGCGGCGAACACTGAAGCTTTCTTT. This encodes CSARGGAANTEAFF.

About this clonotype: A read error may be the cause here, since a much bigger clone is one base away. This sequence joins TRBV6-2 or TRBV6-3 and TRBJ2-7; no firm D call. CDR3 length: 15 residues. The germline V gene has CDR1 MNHEY and CDR2 SVGEGT. CDR3 region: CARSPARPGPYEQYF. The CDR3 DNA is TGTGCCCGCAGCCCCGCTCGACCCGGCCCATACGAGCAGTACTTC.

The CDR3 nucleotides are TGTGCCAGCACGGCACAGAACACTGAAGCTTTCTTT. As protein: CASTAQNTEAFF. The chain links TRBV6-6 to TRBJ1-1; D gene unclear. Trimming cost V 7 bases and J 1 base, with 7 bases left between them. CDR1 is MNHNY, CDR2 SVGAGI, per germline (reference sequence). This CDR3 spans 12 amino acids.

The genes are TRBV7-2 and TRBJ2-3; the D gene is possibly TRBD2 (6 bases). Germline V gene lookup returns CDR1 SGHTA and CDR2 FQGNSA. The germline V and J ends were trimmed by 3 bases and 0 bases, with 10 bases remaining between them. The CDR3 sequence is 15 residues long. CDR3 protein: CASSFGGISTDTQYF. In DNA form, the CDR3 reads TGTGCCAGCAGCTTTGGCGGGATCAGCACAGATACGCAGTATTTT.

This clonotype has ten or more counts. The CDR3 loop reads CASSRLAGGSYNEQFF. DNA of the CDR3: TGTGCCAGCAGCCGATTAGCGGGGGGTTCCTACAATGAGCAGTTCTTC. The genes are TRBV12-3 or TRBV12-4 and TRBJ2-1; 10 bases agree with TRBD2. V trimming: 6 bases; J trimming: 1 base; junction bases outside the gene matches: 6. CDR3 length: 16 amino acids.

This clonotype was observed many times. The J gene is TRBJ1-1, the V gene TRBV7-9; D may be TRBD1 (6 bases). CDR3 size: 18 residues. CDR1 is SEHNR and CDR2 is FQNEAQ in the germline V gene (reference sequence). Deletions cut 1 base from V and 0 bases from J, with 18 bases between. CDR3 protein: CASSLDGGIDRLNTEAFF. CDR3 coding DNA: TGTGCCAGCAGCTTAGATGGCGGCATCGACAGGTTGAACACTGAAGCTTTCTTT.

This clonotype was recorded many times. This sequence joins TRBV2 and TRBJ2-2, with a possible D match to TRBD2 (5 bases). Germline CDR1 and CDR2: SNHLY and FYNNEI. V was clipped by 10 bases and J by 13 bases, with 13 bases between them. This CDR3 is 10 amino acids long. The CDR3 bases are TGTGCCACGGTCGGAGGAAGGCTGTTTTTT. Protein product: CATVGGRLFF.

With regard to this clonotype: The junction does not match germline at one end; this may be a read error. In DNA, the CDR3 is TGTGCCAGCAGCCACACACCAAAAGAGACCCAGTGCTTC. It yields the protein CASSHTPKETQCF. This chain links TRBV3-1 with TRBJ2-5; D gene unclear. Germline loops: CDR1 LGHDT, CDR2 YNNKEL (reference sequence). The CDR3 has 13 amino acids.

This rearrangement joins TRBV28 to TRBJ1-5; D is ambiguous. In germline, CDR1 is MDHEN, CDR2 SYDVKM. V lost 5 bases to trimming and J lost 4 bases, with 9 bases between them. The CDR3 is 13 amino acids. Here the CDR3 reads CASSQPTNQPQHF. The CDR3 DNA sequence: TGTGCCAGCAGTCAACCCACTAATCAGCCCCAGCATTTT.

This clonotype was counted only a few times. The chain links TRBV4-2 to TRBJ2-1, with D maybe TRBD2 (6 bases). The CDR3 loop spans 14 amino acids. CDR1 and CDR2 from the germline V gene are LGHNA and YNFKEQ. Trimming took 1 base from V and 5 from J, leaving 9 bases between them. The CDR3 protein is CASSQGVADNEQFF. The CDR3 DNA follows: TGTGCCAGCAGCCAAGGCGTAGCGGACAATGAGCAGTTCTTC.

The sample holds a few counts of this clonotype. The genes are TRBV28 and TRBJ2-6; D gene uncertain. The CDR3 consists of 15 residues. Germline values: CDR1 MDHEN, CDR2 SYDVKM. The V gene lost 3 bases and the J gene lost 0 bases, with 6 bases spanning the gap. The CDR3 spells CASSFPFSGANVLTF. DNA for the CDR3: TGTGCCAGCAGTTTCCCATTCTCTGGGGCCAACGTCCTGACTTTC. The variable domain in full, with the rest retrieved from reference TRBV28 and TRBJ2-6, is DVKVTQSSRYLVKRTGEKVFLECVQDMDHENMFWYRQDPGLGLRLIYFSYDVKMKEKGDIPEGYSVSREKKERFSLILESASTNQTSMYLCASSFPFSGANVLTFGAGSRLTVL.

This clonotype was seen only a few times. The J gene is TRBJ2-1, the V gene TRBV27; tentatively, D is TRBD1 (6 bases). The germline V and J ends were trimmed by 10 bases and 2 bases, with 18 bases remaining between them. The germline V gene encodes CDR1 MNHEY and CDR2 SMNVEV (reference sequence). CDR3 length equals 15 residues. The CDR3 DNA reads as TGTGCCACTTCCCGAGGGGGAAGAACCTACAATGAGCAGTTCTTC. It is translated as CATSRGGRTYNEQFF.

This sequence joins TRBV10-3 and TRBJ2-7, with D perhaps matching TRBD2 (5 bases). Trimming took off 6 bases at V and 3 bases at J, with 12 bases between the two ends. The CDR3 loop spans 13 amino acids. The germline V gene has CDR1 ENHRY and CDR2 SYGVKD. CDR3 sequence (DNA): TGTGCCATCAGGGGGAGCATGTTCTACGAGCAGTACTTC. It encodes CAIRGSMFYEQYF.

DNA for the CDR3: TGCAGTGCCCCCGATCAGACCTCGGGCAATGAGCAGTTCTTC. As protein: CSAPDQTSGNEQFF. The rearrangement joins TRBV20-1 to TRBJ2-1; D unresolved. The CDR3 runs 14 residues. The germline V gene has CDR1 DFQATT and CDR2 SNEGSKA (reference sequence). Between the trimmed V and J ends, which lost 6 bases and 6 bases, there was a span of 18 bases.

This chain links TRBV5-6 with TRBJ2-1; TRBD1 is a possible D gene (5 bases). V was trimmed by 5 bases and J by 6 bases, leaving 18 bases between them. CDR3 length equals 15 residues. Germline loops: CDR1 SGHDT, CDR2 YYEEEE. The CDR3 loop is CASRNAGFAPNEQFF. The CDR3 DNA reads TGTGCCAGCAGAAACGCAGGGTTCGCTCCCAATGAGCAGTTCTTC.

In this sample, this clonotype turned up many times. The V call is TRBV28, the J call TRBJ2-1, with D tentatively TRBD2 (6 bases). Germline V gives CDR1 MDHEN, CDR2 SYDVKM. The CDR3 runs 14 residues. V was pared by 3 bases and J by 9 bases, with 15 bases between. CDR3: CASSLYGGVSEQFF. The CDR3 DNA reads TGTGCCAGCAGTTTGTACGGCGGGGTTAGTGAGCAGTTCTTC.

This clonotype has a handful of counts. V is TRBV6-5 and J is TRBJ2-5; TRBD2 matches 8 bases. V lost 5 bases, J lost 1 base, and 9 bases stayed unmatched. The CDR3 covers 16 residues. The germline CDR1 and CDR2 sequences are MNHEY and SVGAGI. The CDR3 loop is CASSPLYSGAQETQYF. The CDR3 DNA reads TGTGCCAGCAGTCCCCTGTATAGCGGGGCCCAAGAGACCCAGTACTTC.

This chain uses TRBV6-2 or TRBV6-3 with TRBJ2-2; perhaps TRBD2 as D (7 bases). V dropped 1 base and J dropped 5 bases, with 14 bases sitting between them. The CDR3 is 16 amino acids. Germline loops: CDR1 MNHEY, CDR2 SVGEGT. Here the CDR3 reads CASSYFGGLRTGELFF. In nucleotides, the CDR3 is TGTGCCAGCAGTTACTTCGGGGGGCTACGGACCGGGGAGCTGTTTTTT.